The 2 T cell receptor beta chains below all came from one sample that was sequenced in a study of OX40 agonist ivuxolimab in advanced cancers. Method: immunoSEQ multiplex PCR; TCRdb's copy keeps in-frame clones and lacks some. The table has more than 55,000 clones, roughly 89% seen once. This material consisted of CD4+ or CD8+ T cells sorted from blood, taken in a trial of the OX40 agonist ivuxolimab. These receptors were collected from an adult with an advanced solid tumor such as melanoma, head and neck, liver or kidney cancer.

The V gene is TRBV29-1, the J gene TRBJ2-3; TRBD2 matches at 7 bases. Germline CDR1 reads SQVTM; CDR2 reads ANQGSEA. The CDR3 covers 15 residues. With V trimmed by 3 bases and J by 4 bases, 10 bases remained unmatched. The chain's CDR3 is CSVDLVKAGADTQYF. CDR3 coding DNA: TGCAGCGTTGATTTGGTGAAGGCGGGAGCAGATACGCAGTATTTT.

The chain recombines TRBV28 with TRBJ2-7; D not resolved. CDR1 MDHEN and CDR2 SYDVKM come from the germline V gene. The CDR3 is 15 amino acids. V lost 6 bases, J lost 0 bases, and 15 bases lay in between. The DNA for the CDR3 is TGTGCCAGCAGGTTGGCGGTTTCGAGCTCCTACGAGCAGTACTTC. Its protein is CASRLAVSSSYEQYF.